This TCR beta chain was identified during a study of Graves' ophthalmopathy and Graves' hyperthyroidism. The table lists this clonotype with many counts. Amplification of TCR beta CDR3 regions used RNA transcripts. RT-PCR was first run with HTBI primers, then multiplex PCR in a second round. Using its own MiXCR run on the multiplex PCR reads, TCRdb lists one record per CDR3 protein. The profile covers about 1.1 million distinct CDR3 sequences, with less than 45% appearing a single time and roughly 11% taken by the ten largest. This CDR3 is 13 amino acids long. Germline CDR1 SNHLY, CDR2 FYNNEI. V dropped 5 bases and J dropped 5 bases, with 12 bases sitting between them.

Input material: peripheral blood or thyroid tissue (not recorded which). The TCR comes from an adult man with Graves' hyperthyroidism. The chain carries TRBV2 and TRBJ1-1; TRBD1 is a possible D gene (6 bases). The CDR3 DNA follows: TGTGCCAGCAGTCGGGGGGCGAGGACTGAAGCTTTCTTT. It is translated as CASSRGARTEAFF.